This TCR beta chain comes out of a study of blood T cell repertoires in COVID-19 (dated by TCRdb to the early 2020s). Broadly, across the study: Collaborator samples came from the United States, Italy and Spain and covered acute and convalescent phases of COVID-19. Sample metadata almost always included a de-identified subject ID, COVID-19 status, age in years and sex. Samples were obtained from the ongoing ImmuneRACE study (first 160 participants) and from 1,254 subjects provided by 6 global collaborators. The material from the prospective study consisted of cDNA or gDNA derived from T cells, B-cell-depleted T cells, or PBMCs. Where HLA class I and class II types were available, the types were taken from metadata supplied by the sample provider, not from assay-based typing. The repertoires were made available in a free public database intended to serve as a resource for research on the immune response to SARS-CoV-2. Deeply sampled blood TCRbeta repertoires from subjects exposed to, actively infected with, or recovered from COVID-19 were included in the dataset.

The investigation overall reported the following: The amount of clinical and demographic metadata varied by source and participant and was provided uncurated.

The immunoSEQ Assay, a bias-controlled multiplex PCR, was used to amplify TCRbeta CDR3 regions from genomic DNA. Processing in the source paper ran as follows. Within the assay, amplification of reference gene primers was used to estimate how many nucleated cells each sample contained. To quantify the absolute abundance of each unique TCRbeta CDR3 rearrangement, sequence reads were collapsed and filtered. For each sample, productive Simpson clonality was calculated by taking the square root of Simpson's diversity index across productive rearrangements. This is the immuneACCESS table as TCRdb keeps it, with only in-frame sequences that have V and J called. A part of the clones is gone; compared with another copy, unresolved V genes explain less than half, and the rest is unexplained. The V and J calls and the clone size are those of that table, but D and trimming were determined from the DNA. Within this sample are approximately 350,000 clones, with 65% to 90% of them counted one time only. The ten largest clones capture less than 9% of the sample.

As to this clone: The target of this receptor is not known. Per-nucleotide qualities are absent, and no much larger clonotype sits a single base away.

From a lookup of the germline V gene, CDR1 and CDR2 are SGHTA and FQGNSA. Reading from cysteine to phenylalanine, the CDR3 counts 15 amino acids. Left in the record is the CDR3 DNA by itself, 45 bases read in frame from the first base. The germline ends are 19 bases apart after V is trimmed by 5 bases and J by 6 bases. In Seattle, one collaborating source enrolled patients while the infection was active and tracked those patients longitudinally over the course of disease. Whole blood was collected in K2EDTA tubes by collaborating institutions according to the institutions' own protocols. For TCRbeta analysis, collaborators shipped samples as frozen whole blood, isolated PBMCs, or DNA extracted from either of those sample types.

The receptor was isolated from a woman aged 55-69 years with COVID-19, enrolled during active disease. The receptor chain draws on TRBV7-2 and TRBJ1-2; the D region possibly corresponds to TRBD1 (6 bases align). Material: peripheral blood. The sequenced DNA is TGTGCCAGCAGCACTTACAGGGCCACAAAGGATGGCTACACCTTC. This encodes CASSTYRATKDGYTF.